This T cell receptor (beta chain) stems from a study of CD8+CD57+ T cells in acquired aplastic anemia. As for the study in general: On average, sorted CD4+ and CD8+ cells gave around 3 ug of DNA. Study observations and caveats: It was found that almost 30 CD8+ CDR3 sequences were shared between patients and controls. Simpson's diversity of CD8+ cells was not significantly different in patients compared with controls.

This clonotype was detected many times. Its antigen remains unidentified. Germline-derived CDR1 and CDR2 are LNHDA and SQIVND (reference sequence). The CDR3 loop spans 15 amino acids. The trim removed 4 bases at V and 6 bases at J, leaving 8 bases unmatched. Profiling that covered TCR beta VDJ and CDR3 relied on genomic DNA as its template. One entry per CDR3 protein results from TCRdb running MiXCR on the reads. This sample yields 200,000 or so distinct CDR3 sequences, of which 64% are seen a single time; just over 45% belongs to the top ten. This TCR derives from a human donor with severe aplastic anemia or a healthy control (not recorded which). Specimen: sorted CD4+, CD8+, or CD8+CD57+ T cells (not recorded which) from PBMCs. V and J are TRBV19 and TRBJ1-4; 7 positions match TRBD1. The CDR3 sequence: CASSTAGQWDEKLFF. The CDR3 DNA sequence: TGTGCCAGTAGTACCGCGGGACAGTGGGATGAAAAACTGTTTTTT.